Shown below are 24 T cell receptor beta chains from a single sample sequenced in a study of blood T cell repertoires in COVID-19. Assay: immunoSEQ multiplex PCR; the TCRdb copy retains only in-frame clones and omits some. The table shows 300,000 to 500,000 clones, with approximately 86% occurring only once. The sequenced sample was PBMCs or T cells enriched from blood (not recorded which). These receptors came from a middle-aged woman with acute COVID-19.

This clone appeared a single time. The V call is TRBV2, the J call TRBJ2-2; 7 bases align to TRBD2. The ends lost 8 bases at V and 3 bases at J; junction bases unmatched: 6. Germline V gives CDR1 SNHLY, CDR2 FYNNEI. The CDR3 extends over 14 amino acids. In nucleotides, the CDR3 is TGTGCCAGCCAACCGGGGGGAGACACCGGGGAGCTGTTTTTT. Amino acid sequence: CASQPGGDTGELFF.

A remark on this clone: The same CDR3 arises from other DNA sequences in this sample as well. The V and J genes are TRBV3-1 (or the pseudogene TRBV3-2) and TRBJ1-2, with unresolved D. Germline CDR1 is LGHDT and CDR2 is YNNKEL (reference sequence). V lost 0 bases, J lost 5 bases, and 10 bases lay in between. This CDR3 is 14 amino acids long. In nucleotides, the CDR3 is TGTGCCAGCAGCCAAGACGGTGCCCGTTATGGCTACACCTTC. Its translation: CASSQDGARYGYTF.

This chain joins TRBV19 and TRBJ1-2, with D maybe TRBD1 (6 bases). Germline CDR1 LNHDA, CDR2 SQIVND (reference sequence). This CDR3 region has 15 residues. The V end lost 3 bases, the J end lost 5 bases, and 16 bases lay between the germline ends. The CDR3 region is CASSIPGHSGYGYTF. In DNA form, the CDR3 reads TGTGCCAGTAGTATTCCGGGACACTCCGGGTATGGCTACACCTTC.

The rearrangement joins TRBV2 to TRBJ1-3; D is undetermined. Germline V gene lookup returns CDR1 SNHLY and CDR2 FYNNEI. This CDR3 region has 16 residues. V lost 0 bases and J lost 0, with 9 bases in between. Here the CDR3 reads CASSEAQVRSGNTIYF. The CDR3 bases are TGTGCCAGCAGTGAAGCCCAGGTTCGCTCTGGAAACACCATATATTTT.

The chain recombines TRBV13 with TRBJ2-5; the match to TRBD1 covers 9 bases. The germline V gene encodes CDR1 PRHDT and CDR2 FYEKMQ (reference sequence). This CDR3 contains 15 residues. V dropped 0 bases and J dropped 4; count of bases not matched to a gene: 3. The CDR3 reads CASSLGRDRAETQYF. The DNA for the CDR3 is TGTGCCAGCAGCTTAGGCCGGGACAGGGCAGAGACCCAGTACTTC.

V is TRBV6-5 and J is TRBJ2-7; TRBD1 aligns across 8 bases. Unmatched junction bases numbered 3, after V lost 6 bases and J lost 5 bases. This CDR3 has 12 amino acids. Germline V gene sequence: CDR1 MNHEY, CDR2 SVGAGI. Written as DNA, the CDR3 is TGTGCCAGCAGCCGGACAGGGAACGAGCAGTACTTC. It specifies CASSRTGNEQYF.

This chain uses TRBV6-5 with TRBJ1-2, with a possible D match to TRBD1 (5 bases). This CDR3 has 15 amino acids. The V gene lost 4 bases and the J gene lost 4 bases, with 16 bases spanning the gap. Per the germline V gene, CDR1 is MNHEY and CDR2 is SVGAGI. The CDR3 nucleotides read TGTGCCAGCAGTTCCAAGGGGCTGACATCCTATGGCTACACCTTC. Translation: CASSSKGLTSYGYTF.

The rearrangement uses TRBV2 and TRBJ1-1; D is possibly TRBD1 (5 bases). Germline-derived CDR1 and CDR2 are SNHLY and FYNNEI. This CDR3 is 13 amino acids long. The V and J ends lost 10 bases and 9 bases respectively, with 21 bases between them. The CDR3 loop is CATSIAPGGKAFF. The DNA of the CDR3 is TGTGCCACCTCAATTGCCCCGGGGGGGAAAGCTTTCTTT.

V is TRBV5-4 and J is TRBJ2-3; TRBD2 is a possible D gene (7 bases). CDR1 SGHNT and CDR2 YYREEE come from the germline V gene (reference sequence). This CDR3 has 16 residues. Between the trimmed V and J ends, which lost 0 bases and 0 bases, there was a span of 11 bases. The CDR3, as DNA: TGTGCCAGCAGCTTGGTACGGGGGGCTAGCACAGATACGCAGTATTTT. Its translation: CASSLVRGASTDTQYF.

The chain carries TRBV11-2 and TRBJ1-4, with 7 bases matching TRBD1. V shed 6 bases, J shed 5 bases, and the junction held 6 bases outside the gene matches. CDR3 length: 14 amino acids. Germline CDR1 SGHAT, CDR2 FQNNGV. This CDR3 is CASRQDRLNEKLFF. The CDR3 coding sequence is TGTGCCAGCAGACAGGACAGGTTGAATGAAAAACTGTTTTTT.

The gene calls are TRBV24-1 and TRBJ2-3; TRBD2 matches at 7 bases. Germline CDR1 KGHDR, CDR2 SFDVKD. With V trimmed by 4 bases and J by 5 bases, 20 bases remained unmatched. The CDR3 runs to 19 residues. The CDR3 sequence: CATSDQKTSTRKNKDTQYF. The CDR3 DNA reads TGTGCCACCAGTGACCAAAAGACTAGCACCCGAAAGAACAAAGATACGCAGTATTTT.

V and J are TRBV7-9 and TRBJ2-2; 8 bases align to TRBD1. CDR3 length: 16 amino acids. CDR1 is SEHNR and CDR2 is FQNEAQ in the germline V gene (reference sequence). V gave up 6 bases and J gave up 5 bases; unmatched junction bases: 11. DNA of the CDR3: TGTGCCAGCAGGCTTACCGGGACAGGTAGTACCGGGGAGCTGTTTTTT. Amino acids: CASRLTGTGSTGELFF.

This clone turned up a few times. The V gene is TRBV4-2, the J gene TRBJ1-3, with 8 bases matching TRBD1. The length of the CDR3 is 15 residues. The ends lost 2 bases at V and 2 bases at J; junction bases unmatched: 2. Germline CDR1 LGHNA, CDR2 YNFKEQ. CDR3 DNA: TGTGCCAGCAGCCAAACACAGGGGGCTGGAAACACCATATATTTT. Translating it yields CASSQTQGAGNTIYF.

The J gene is TRBJ1-1, the V gene TRBV2; no clear D gene. Trimming cost V 7 bases and J 5 bases, with 14 bases left between them. The CDR3 length is 13 residues. Germline V gene data show CDR1 as SNHLY and CDR2 as FYNNEI. CDR3 sequence: CASIFSPNTEAFF. Written as DNA, the CDR3 is TGTGCCAGCATTTTCAGTCCCAATACTGAAGCTTTCTTT.

J is TRBJ1-1 and V is TRBV2; 8 nucleotides line up with TRBD1. V gave up 8 bases and J gave up 0 bases; unmatched junction bases: 8. The CDR3 consists of 15 residues. Germline assignment: CDR1 SNHLY and CDR2 FYNNEI. Written as DNA, the CDR3 is TGTGCCAGCCTACCGGGACAGGTCATGAACACTGAAGCTTTCTTT. This encodes CASLPGQVMNTEAFF.

This clone has just one count. The V gene is TRBV21-1, the J gene TRBJ1-1. TRBV21-1 is designated a pseudogene. The CDR3 contains 16 residues. The CDR3 DNA reads as TGTGCCAGCAGTAATGGGAGGGAACAGATGAACACTGAAGCTTTCTTT. Translation gives CASSNGREQMNTEAFF.

The chain carries TRBV6-6 and TRBJ1-6, with 8 nucleotides matching TRBD1. V dropped 2 bases and J dropped 10; count of bases not matched to a gene: 7. In germline, CDR1 is MNHNY, CDR2 SVGAGI (reference sequence). The CDR3 contains 15 residues. DNA of the CDR3: TGTGCCAGCAGTTACGCAGGGGGCCTTAACTCACCCCTCCACTTT. This translates into CASSYAGGLNSPLHF.

CDR3 protein: CSAGEAEQFF. As DNA, the CDR3 is TGCAGCGCGGGGGAAGCGGAGCAGTTCTTC. V is TRBV29-1 and J is TRBJ2-1, with D perhaps TRBD2 (6 bases). V was shortened by 7 bases and J by 10 bases, with 11 bases between the two germline ends. This CDR3 has 10 residues. Germline loops: CDR1 SQVTM, CDR2 ANQGSEA.

This clone came up once. The J gene is TRBJ1-5, the V gene TRBV3-1 (or the pseudogene TRBV3-2); a possible D gene is TRBD1 (6 bases). V gave up 3 bases and J gave up 6 bases, with 15 bases separating them. The CDR3 covers 15 residues. Germline V gene data show CDR1 as LGHDT and CDR2 as YNNKEL (reference sequence). CDR3 in DNA: TGTGCCAGCAGCCAGGCAACAGGGAATTCTCAGCCCCAGCATTTT. This encodes CASSQATGNSQPQHF.

DNA for the CDR3: TGTGCCAGCAGTCCCGGTCTAGAGGAAGAGACCCAGTACTTC. This sequence encodes CASSPGLEEETQYF. J is TRBJ2-5 and V is TRBV27; no definite D call. Germline CDR1 and CDR2: MNHEY and SMNVEV (reference sequence). The V end lost 5 bases, the J end lost 3 bases, and 13 bases lay between the germline ends. The CDR3 has 14 residues.

This sequence joins TRBV9 and TRBJ1-1; tentative D call: TRBD1 (6 bases). CDR1 and CDR2 from the germline V gene are SGDLS and YYNGEE. The CDR3 runs to 15 residues. Trimming took off 3 bases at V and 1 base at J, with 13 bases between the two ends. The CDR3 here is CASSATGTTNTEAFF. For the CDR3, the DNA is TGTGCCAGCAGCGCAACCGGGACAACGAACACTGAAGCTTTCTTT.

The chain employs TRBV29-1 and TRBJ1-2; 10 nucleotides agree with TRBD1. The CDR3 spans 16 residues. Per the germline V gene, CDR1 is SQVTM and CDR2 is ANQGSEA. Trimming at V came to 7 bases and at J to 7 bases, leaving 18 bases not matched to a gene. As DNA, the CDR3 is TGCAGCGCTGGGGGGAATCGGGACAGGGGAAAGGGTGGCTACACCTTC. It codes for CSAGGNRDRGKGGYTF.

The chain employs TRBV7-9 and TRBJ2-1, with a weak D call TRBD1 (5 bases). V was shortened by 5 bases and J by 5 bases, with 13 bases between the two germline ends. Germline CDR1 reads SEHNR; CDR2 reads FQNEAQ (reference sequence). The CDR3 sequence is 14 residues long. CDR3 region: CASSPWGRDNEQFF. In nucleotides, the CDR3 is TGTGCCAGCAGCCCTTGGGGCAGGGACAATGAGCAGTTCTTC. The full variable domain, its missing parts supplied by reference TRBV7-9 and TRBJ2-1, is DTGVSQNPRHKITKRGQNVTFRCDPISEHNRLYWYRQTLGQGPEFLTYFQNEAQLEKSRLLSDRFSAERPKGSFSTLEIQRTEQGDSAMYLCASSPWGRDNEQFFGPGTRLTVL.

The V and J genes are TRBV7-8 and TRBJ2-4, with D possibly being TRBD1 (6 bases). Trimming removed 4 bases at V and 0 bases at J, with 16 bases between. Germline CDR1 SGHVS, CDR2 FQNEAQ. The CDR3 contains 17 residues. The CDR3 bases are TGTGCCAGCAGCTCCGGGACACTTGTAGTAGCCAAAAACATTCAGTACTTC. Its translation is CASSSGTLVVAKNIQYF.